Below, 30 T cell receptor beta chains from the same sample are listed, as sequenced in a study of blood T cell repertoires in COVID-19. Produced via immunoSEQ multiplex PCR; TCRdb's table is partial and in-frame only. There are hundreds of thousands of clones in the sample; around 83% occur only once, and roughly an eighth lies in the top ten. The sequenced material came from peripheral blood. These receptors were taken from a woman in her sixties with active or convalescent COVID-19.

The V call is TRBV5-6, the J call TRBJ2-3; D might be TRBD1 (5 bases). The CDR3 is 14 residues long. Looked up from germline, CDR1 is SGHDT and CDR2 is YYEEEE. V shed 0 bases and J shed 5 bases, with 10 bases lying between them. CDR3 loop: CASSLGDSLDTQYF. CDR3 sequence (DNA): TGTGCCAGCAGCTTGGGTGACAGCTTAGATACGCAGTATTTT.

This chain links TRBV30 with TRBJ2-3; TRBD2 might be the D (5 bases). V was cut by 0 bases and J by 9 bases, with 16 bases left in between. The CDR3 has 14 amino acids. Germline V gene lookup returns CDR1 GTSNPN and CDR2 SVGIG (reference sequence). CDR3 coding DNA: TGTGCCTGGAGTGTACACGGAACGGGGTCAACGCAGTATTTT. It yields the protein CAWSVHGTGSTQYF.

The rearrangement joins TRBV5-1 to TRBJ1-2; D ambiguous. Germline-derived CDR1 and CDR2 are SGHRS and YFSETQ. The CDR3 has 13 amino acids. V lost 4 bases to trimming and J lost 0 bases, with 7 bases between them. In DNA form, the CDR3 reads TGCGCCAGCAGCCCTCCAGCTAACTATGGCTACACCTTC. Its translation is CASSPPANYGYTF.

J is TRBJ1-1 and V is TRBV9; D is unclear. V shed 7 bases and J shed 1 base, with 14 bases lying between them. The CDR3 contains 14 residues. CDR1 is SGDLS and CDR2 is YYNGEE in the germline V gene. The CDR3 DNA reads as TGTGCCAGCTCTGGTCCCAACAGGAACACTGAAGCTTTCTTT. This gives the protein CASSGPNRNTEAFF.

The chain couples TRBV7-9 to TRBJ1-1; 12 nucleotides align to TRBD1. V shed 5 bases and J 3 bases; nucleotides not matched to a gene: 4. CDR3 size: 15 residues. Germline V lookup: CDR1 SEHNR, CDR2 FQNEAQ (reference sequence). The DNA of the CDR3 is TGTGCCAGCAGCCTTGGGACAGGGGGCCACACTGAAGCTTTCTTT. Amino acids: CASSLGTGGHTEAFF.

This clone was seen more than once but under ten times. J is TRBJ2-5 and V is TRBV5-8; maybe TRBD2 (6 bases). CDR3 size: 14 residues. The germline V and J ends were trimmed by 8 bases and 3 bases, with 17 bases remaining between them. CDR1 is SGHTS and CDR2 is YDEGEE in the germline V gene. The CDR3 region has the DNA TGTGCCAGAGGGAAGGGTACTAGCAAAGAGACCCAGTACTTC. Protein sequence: CARGKGTSKETQYF.

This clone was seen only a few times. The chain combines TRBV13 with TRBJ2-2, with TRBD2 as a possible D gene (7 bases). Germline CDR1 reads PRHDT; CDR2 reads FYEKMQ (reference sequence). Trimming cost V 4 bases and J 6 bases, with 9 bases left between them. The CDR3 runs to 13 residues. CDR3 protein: CASSSGGPGELFF. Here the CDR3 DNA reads TGTGCCAGCAGCTCGGGGGGCCCCGGGGAGCTGTTTTTT.

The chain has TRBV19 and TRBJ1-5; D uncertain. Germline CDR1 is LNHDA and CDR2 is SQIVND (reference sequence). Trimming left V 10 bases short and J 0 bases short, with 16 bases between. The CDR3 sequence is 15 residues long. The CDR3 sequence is CATRIGYHSNQPQHF. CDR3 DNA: TGTGCCACCAGGATAGGATATCATAGCAATCAGCCCCAGCATTTT.

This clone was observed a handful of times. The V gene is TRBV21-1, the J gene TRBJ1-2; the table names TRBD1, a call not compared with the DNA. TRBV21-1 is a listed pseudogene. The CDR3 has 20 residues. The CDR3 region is CASSKDPDRGRRGMNYGYTF. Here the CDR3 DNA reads TGTGCCAGCAGCAAAGATCCGGACAGGGGGCGCCGGGGTATGAACTATGGCTACACCTTC.

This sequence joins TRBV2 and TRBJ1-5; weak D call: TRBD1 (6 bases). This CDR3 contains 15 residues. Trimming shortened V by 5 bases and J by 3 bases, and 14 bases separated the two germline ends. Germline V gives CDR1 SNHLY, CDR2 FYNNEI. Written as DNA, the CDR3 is TGTGCCAGCAGTCCCCGGGGGGCCTACAATCAGCCCCAGCATTTT. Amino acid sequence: CASSPRGAYNQPQHF.

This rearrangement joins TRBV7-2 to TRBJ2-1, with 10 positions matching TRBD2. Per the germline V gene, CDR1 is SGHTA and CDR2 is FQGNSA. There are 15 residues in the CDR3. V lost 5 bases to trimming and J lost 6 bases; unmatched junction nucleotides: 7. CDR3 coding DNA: TGTGCCAGCAGCATGAGCGGGGGGGCCCCCAATGAGCAGTTCTTC. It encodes CASSMSGGAPNEQFF.

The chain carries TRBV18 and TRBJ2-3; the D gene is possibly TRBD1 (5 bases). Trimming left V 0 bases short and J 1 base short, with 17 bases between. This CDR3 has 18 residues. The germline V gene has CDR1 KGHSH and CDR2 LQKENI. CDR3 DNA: TGTGCCAGCTCACCACCGGTCGGTGGGGCCCCGGGCACAGATACGCAGTATTTT. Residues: CASSPPVGGAPGTDTQYF.

Written as DNA, the CDR3 is TGTGCCAGCTCGTCCGGGACAGCGCGGTCACCCCTCCACTTT. This translates into CASSSGTARSPLHF. This chain uses TRBV18 with TRBJ1-6, with TRBD1 matching 7 bases. Per the germline V gene, CDR1 is KGHSH and CDR2 is LQKENI. V dropped 6 bases and J dropped 10; count of bases not matched to a gene: 9. The CDR3 spans 14 residues. Together with reference TRBV18 and TRBJ1-6, the CDR3 gives the full variable domain: NAGVMQNPRHLVRRRGQEARLRCSPMKGHSHVYWYRQLPEEGLKFMVYLQKENIIDESGMPKERFSAEFPKEGPSILRIQQVVRGDSAAYFCASSSGTARSPLHFGNGTRLTVT.

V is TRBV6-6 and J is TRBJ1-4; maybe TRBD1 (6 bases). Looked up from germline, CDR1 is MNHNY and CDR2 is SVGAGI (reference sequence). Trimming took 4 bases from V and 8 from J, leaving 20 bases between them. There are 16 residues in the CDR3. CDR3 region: CASSSTGGGAEEKLFF. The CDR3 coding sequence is TGTGCCAGCAGTTCTACTGGCGGGGGGGCGGAAGAAAAACTGTTTTTT.

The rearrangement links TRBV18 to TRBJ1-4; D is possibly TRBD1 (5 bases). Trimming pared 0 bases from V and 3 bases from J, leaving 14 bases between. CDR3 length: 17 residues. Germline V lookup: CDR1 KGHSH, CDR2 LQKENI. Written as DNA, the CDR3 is TGTGCCAGCTCACCACCGTTTGGGGGGATTGCTAATGAAAAACTGTTTTTT. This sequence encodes CASSPPFGGIANEKLFF.

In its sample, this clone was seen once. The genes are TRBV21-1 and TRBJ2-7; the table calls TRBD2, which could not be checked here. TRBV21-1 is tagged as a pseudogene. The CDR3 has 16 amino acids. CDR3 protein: CASSTRFRGAPYEQYF. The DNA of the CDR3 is TGTGCCAGCAGCACCCGATTTCGGGGGGCCCCCTACGAGCAGTACTTC.

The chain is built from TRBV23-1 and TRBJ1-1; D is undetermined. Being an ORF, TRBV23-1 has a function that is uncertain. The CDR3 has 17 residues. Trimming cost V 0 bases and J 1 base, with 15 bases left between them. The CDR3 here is CASSQSDRQARNTEAFF. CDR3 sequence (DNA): TGCGCCAGCAGTCAATCGGATCGGCAGGCTCGGAACACTGAAGCTTTCTTT.

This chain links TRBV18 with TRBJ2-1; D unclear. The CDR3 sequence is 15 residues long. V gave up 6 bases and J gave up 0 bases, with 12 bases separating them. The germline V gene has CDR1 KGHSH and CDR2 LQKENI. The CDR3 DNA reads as TGTGCCAGCTCCCCTGTCCCTAGCTCCTACAATGAGCAGTTCTTC. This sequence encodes CASSPVPSSYNEQFF.

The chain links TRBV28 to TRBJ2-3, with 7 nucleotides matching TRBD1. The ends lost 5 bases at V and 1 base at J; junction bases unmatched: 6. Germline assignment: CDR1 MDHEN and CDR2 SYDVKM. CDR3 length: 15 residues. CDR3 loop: CASSDRDSGTDTQYF. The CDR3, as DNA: TGTGCCAGCAGTGACAGGGATTCGGGCACAGATACGCAGTATTTT.

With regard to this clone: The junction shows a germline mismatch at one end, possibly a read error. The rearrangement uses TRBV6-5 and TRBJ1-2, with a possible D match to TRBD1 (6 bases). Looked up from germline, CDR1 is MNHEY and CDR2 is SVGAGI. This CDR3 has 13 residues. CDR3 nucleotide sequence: TGTGCCAGCAGTCACAGGGAGGGCTATGACTACACCTTC. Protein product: CASSHREGYDYTF.

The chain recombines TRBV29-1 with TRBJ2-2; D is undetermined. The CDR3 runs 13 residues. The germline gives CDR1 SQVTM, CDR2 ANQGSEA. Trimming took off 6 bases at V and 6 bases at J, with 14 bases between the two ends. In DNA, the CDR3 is TGCAGCGTCCGCCCGGTCGGGTCCGGGGAGCTGTTTTTT. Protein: CSVRPVGSGELFF.

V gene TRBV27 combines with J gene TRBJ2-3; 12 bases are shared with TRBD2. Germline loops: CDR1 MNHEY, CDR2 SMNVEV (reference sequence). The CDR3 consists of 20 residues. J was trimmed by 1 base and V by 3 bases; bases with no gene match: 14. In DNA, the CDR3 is TGTGCCAGCAGTTTCATTTCGATCGCTAGCGGGGGGGATGGCACAGATACGCAGTATTTT. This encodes CASSFISIASGGDGTDTQYF.

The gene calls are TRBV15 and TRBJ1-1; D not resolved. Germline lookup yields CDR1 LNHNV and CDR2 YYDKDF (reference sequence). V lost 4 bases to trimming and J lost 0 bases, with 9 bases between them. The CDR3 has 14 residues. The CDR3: CATSMEPLNTEAFF. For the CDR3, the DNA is TGTGCCACCAGCATGGAGCCCTTGAACACTGAAGCTTTCTTT.

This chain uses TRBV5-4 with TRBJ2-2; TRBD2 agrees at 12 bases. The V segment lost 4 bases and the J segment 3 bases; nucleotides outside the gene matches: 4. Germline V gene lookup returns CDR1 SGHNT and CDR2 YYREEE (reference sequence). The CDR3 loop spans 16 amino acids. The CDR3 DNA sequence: TGTGCCAGCAGCATAGGACTAGCGGGGTACACCGGGGAGCTGTTTTTT. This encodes CASSIGLAGYTGELFF.

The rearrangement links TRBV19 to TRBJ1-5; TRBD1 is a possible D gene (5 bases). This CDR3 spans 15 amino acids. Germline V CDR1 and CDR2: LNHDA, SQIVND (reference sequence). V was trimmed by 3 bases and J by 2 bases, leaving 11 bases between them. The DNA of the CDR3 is TGTGCCAGTAGTATTTCAGGGTTTGGCAATCAGCCCCAGCATTTT. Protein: CASSISGFGNQPQHF.

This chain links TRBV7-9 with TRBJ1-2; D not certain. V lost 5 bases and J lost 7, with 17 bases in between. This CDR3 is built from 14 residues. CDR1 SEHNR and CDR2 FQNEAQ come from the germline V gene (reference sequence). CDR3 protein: CASSGYYSIPGYTF. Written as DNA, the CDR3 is TGTGCCAGCAGCGGCTATTACAGTATTCCTGGCTACACCTTC.

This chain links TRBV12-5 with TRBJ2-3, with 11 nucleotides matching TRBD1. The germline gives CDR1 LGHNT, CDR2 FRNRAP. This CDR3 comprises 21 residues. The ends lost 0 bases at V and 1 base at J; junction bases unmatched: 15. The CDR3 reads CASGLVLLPGQGEWGTDTQYF. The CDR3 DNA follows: TGTGCTAGTGGTTTGGTACTCCTTCCGGGACAGGGGGAGTGGGGCACAGATACGCAGTATTTT.

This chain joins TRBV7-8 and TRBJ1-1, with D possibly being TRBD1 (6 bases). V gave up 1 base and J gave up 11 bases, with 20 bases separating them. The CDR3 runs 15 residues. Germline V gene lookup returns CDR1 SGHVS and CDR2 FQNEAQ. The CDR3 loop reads CASSLVRSNQGSAFF. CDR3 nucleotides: TGTGCCAGCAGCTTAGTTCGTTCGAACCAGGGGAGCGCTTTCTTT. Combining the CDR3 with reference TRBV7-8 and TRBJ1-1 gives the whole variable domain GAGVSQSPRYKVAKRGQDVALRCDPISGHVSLFWYQQALGQGPEFLTYFQNEAQLDKSGLPSDRFFAERPEGSVSTLKIQRTQQEDSAVYLCASSLVRSNQGSAFFGQGTRLTVV.

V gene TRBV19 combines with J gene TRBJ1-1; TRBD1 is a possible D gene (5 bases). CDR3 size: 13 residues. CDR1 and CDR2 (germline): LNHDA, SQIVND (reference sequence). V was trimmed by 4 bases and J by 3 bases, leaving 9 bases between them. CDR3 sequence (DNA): TGTGCCAGTAGTACGGGGGGATACACTGAAGCTTTCTTT. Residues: CASSTGGYTEAFF.

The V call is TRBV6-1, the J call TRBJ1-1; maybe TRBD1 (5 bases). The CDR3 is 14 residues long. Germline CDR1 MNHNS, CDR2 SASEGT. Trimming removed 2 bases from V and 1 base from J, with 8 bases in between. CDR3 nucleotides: TGTGCCAGCAGTGAATGGCAGGGGAACACTGAAGCTTTCTTT. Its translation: CASSEWQGNTEAFF.